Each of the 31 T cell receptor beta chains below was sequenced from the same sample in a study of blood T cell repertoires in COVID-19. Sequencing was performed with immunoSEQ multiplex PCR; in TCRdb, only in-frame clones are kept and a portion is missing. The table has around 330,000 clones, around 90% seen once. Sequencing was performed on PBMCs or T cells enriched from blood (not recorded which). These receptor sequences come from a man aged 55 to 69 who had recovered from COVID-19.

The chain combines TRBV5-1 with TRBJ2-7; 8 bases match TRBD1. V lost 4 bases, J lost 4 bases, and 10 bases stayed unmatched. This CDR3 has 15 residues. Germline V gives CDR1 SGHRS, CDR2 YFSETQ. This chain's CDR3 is CASSPATTGAYEQYF. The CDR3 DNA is TGCGCCAGCAGCCCCGCCACGACAGGGGCATACGAGCAGTACTTC.

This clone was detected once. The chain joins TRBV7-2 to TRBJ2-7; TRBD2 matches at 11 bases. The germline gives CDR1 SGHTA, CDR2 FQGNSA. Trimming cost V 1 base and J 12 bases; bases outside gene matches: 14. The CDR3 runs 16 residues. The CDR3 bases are TGTGCCAGCAGCTTAGGGGGGGGGACTAGCGGAACATCCCGGTACTTC. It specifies CASSLGGGTSGTSRYF.

CDR3 nucleotide sequence: TGTGCCATCAGTGAGTCCCCTACACAGCAAGAGACCCAGTACTTC. Translation: CAISESPTQQETQYF. The V gene is TRBV10-3, the J gene TRBJ2-5; D remains unclear. The germline V gene encodes CDR1 ENHRY and CDR2 SYGVKD. The CDR3 totals 15 residues. The V and J ends lost 0 bases and 2 bases respectively, with 10 bases between them.

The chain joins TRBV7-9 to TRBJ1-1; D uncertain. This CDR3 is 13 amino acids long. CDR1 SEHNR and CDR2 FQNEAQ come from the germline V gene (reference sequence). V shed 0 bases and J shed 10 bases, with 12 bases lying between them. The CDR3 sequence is CASSLASTVGAFF. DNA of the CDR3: TGTGCCAGCAGCTTAGCGAGCACAGTCGGAGCTTTCTTT.

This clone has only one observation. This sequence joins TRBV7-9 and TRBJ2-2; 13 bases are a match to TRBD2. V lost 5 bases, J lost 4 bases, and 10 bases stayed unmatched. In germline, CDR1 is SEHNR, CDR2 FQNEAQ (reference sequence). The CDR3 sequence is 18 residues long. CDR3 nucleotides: TGTGCCAGCAGCGTCCCACTAGCGGGAGGGCCGTTCACCGGGGAGCTGTTTTTT. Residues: CASSVPLAGGPFTGELFF.

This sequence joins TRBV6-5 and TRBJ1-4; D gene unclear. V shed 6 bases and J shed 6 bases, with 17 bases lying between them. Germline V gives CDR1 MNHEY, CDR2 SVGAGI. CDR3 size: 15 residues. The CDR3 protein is CASSPGWRSDEKLFF. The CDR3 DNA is TGTGCCAGCAGCCCCGGTTGGAGGTCGGATGAAAAACTGTTTTTT.

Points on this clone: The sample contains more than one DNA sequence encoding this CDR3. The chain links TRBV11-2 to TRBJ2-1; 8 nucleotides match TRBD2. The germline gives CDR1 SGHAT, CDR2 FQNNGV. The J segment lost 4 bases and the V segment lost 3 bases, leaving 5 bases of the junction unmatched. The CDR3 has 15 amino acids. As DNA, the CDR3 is TGTGCCAGCAGCTTTCGTACTAGCGGATACAATGAGCAGTTCTTC. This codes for CASSFRTSGYNEQFF. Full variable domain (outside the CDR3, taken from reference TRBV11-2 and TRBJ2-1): EAGVAQSPRYKIIEKRQSVAFWCNPISGHATLYWYQQILGQGPKLLIQFQNNGVVDDSQLPKDRFSAERLKGVDSTLKIQPAKLEDSAVYLCASSFRTSGYNEQFFGPGTRLTVL.

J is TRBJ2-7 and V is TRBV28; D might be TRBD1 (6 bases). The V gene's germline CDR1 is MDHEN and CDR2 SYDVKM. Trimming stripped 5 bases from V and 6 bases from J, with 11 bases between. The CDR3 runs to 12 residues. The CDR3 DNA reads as TGTGCCAGCAGTACACAGGGTCTCGAGCAGTACTTC. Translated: CASSTQGLEQYF.

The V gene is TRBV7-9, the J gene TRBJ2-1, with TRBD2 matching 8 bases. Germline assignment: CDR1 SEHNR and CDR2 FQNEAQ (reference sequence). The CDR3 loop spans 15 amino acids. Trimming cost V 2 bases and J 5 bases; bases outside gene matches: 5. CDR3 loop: CASSLRGLDNNEQFF. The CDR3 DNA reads TGTGCCAGCAGCTTAAGGGGACTAGATAACAATGAGCAGTTCTTC.

CDR3 protein: CASSWGGPTNEKLFF. The DNA for the CDR3 is TGTGCCAGCAGTTGGGGGGGGCCAACTAATGAAAAACTGTTTTTT. This chain uses TRBV28 with TRBJ1-4; TRBD1 might be the D (6 bases). The CDR3 has 15 residues. V shed 4 bases and J shed 0 bases, with 9 bases lying between them. CDR1 is MDHEN and CDR2 is SYDVKM in the germline V gene.

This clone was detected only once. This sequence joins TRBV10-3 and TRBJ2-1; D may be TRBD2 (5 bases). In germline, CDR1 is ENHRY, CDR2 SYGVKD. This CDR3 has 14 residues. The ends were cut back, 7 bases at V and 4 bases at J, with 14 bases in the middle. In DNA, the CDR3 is TGTGCCATCAATGGGAGAGTGTCGTACAATGAGCAGTTCTTC. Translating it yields CAINGRVSYNEQFF.

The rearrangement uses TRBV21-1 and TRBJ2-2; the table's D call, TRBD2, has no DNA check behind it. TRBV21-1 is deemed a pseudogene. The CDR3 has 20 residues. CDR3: CASSETPGTSGRAGTGELFF. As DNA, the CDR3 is TGTGCCAGCAGCGAGACTCCCGGGACTAGCGGGAGGGCAGGCACCGGGGAGCTGTTTTTT.

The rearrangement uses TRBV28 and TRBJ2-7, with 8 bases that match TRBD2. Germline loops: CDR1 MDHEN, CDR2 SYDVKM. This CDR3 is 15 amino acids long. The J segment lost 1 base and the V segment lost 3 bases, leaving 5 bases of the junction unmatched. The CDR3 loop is CASSFLAGSSYEQYF. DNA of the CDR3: TGTGCCAGCAGTTTTTTAGCGGGATCTTCCTACGAGCAGTACTTC.

CDR3 coding DNA: TGCGCCAGCAGCCAAGATGAATCTTTCGGGACAGGAAGCTCCTACGAGCAGTACTTC. Translating gives CASSQDESFGTGSSYEQYF. The chain employs TRBV4-1 and TRBJ2-7, with 8 bases identical to TRBD1. CDR3 size: 19 residues. J gave up 0 bases and V 0 bases, and 13 bases lay outside the gene matches. Germline loops: CDR1 MGHRA, CDR2 YSYEKL.

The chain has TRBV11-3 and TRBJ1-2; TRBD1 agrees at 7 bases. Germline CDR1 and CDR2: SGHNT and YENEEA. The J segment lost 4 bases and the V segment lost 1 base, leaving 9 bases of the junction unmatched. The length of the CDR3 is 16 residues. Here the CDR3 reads CASSLGRGQTFYGYTF. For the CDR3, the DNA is TGTGCCAGCAGCTTAGGGCGGGGACAGACATTCTATGGCTACACCTTC.

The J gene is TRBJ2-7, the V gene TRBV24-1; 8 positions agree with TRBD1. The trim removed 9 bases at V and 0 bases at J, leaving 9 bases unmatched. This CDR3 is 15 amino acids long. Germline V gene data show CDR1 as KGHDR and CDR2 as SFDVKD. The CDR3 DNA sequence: TGTGCCACCTCTGAGCAGGGGGCGAGCTCCTACGAGCAGTACTTC. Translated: CATSEQGASSYEQYF.

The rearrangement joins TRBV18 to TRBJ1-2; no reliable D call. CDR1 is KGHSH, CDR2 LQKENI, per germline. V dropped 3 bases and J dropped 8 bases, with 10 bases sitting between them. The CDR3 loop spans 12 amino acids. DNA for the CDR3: TGTGCCAGCTCACCGAGAGGGAGAGGCTACACCTTC. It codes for CASSPRGRGYTF. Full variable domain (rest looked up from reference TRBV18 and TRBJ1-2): NAGVMQNPRHLVRRRGQEARLRCSPMKGHSHVYWYRQLPEEGLKFMVYLQKENIIDESGMPKERFSAEFPKEGPSILRIQQVVRGDSAAYFCASSPRGRGYTFGSGTRLTVV.

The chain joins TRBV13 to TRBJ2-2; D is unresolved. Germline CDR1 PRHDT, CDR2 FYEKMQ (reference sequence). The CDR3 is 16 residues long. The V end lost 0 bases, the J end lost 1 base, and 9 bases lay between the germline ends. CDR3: CASSLGRRQNTGELFF. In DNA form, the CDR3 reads TGTGCCAGCAGCTTAGGCCGAAGACAGAACACCGGGGAGCTGTTTTTT.

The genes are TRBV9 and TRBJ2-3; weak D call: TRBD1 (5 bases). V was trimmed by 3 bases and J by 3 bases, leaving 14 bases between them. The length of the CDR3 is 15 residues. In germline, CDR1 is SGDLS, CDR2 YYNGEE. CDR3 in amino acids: CASSAYGQTTDTQYF. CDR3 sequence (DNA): TGTGCCAGCAGCGCCTATGGACAAACAACAGATACGCAGTATTTT. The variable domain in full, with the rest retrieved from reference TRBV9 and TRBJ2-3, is DSGVTQTPKHLITATGQRVTLRCSPRSGDLSVYWYQQSLDQGLQFLIQYYNGEERAKGNILERFSAQQFPDLHSELNLSSLELGDSALYFCASSAYGQTTDTQYFGPGTRLTVL.

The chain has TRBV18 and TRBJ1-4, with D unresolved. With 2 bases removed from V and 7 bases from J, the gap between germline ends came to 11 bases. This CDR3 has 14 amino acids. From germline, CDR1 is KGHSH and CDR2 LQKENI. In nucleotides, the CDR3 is TGTGCCAGCTCACCAGGTCCGGCGGGTGAAAAACTGTTTTTT. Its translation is CASSPGPAGEKLFF.

CDR3 region: CASSSGTADTQYF. The CDR3 DNA is TGTGCCAGCAGCTCGGGGACAGCAGATACGCAGTATTTT. The chain is built from TRBV7-2 and TRBJ2-3; the match to TRBD1 covers 7 bases. The ends lost 4 bases at V and 4 bases at J; junction bases unmatched: 2. The CDR3 is 13 amino acids. Germline lookup yields CDR1 SGHTA and CDR2 FQGNSA.

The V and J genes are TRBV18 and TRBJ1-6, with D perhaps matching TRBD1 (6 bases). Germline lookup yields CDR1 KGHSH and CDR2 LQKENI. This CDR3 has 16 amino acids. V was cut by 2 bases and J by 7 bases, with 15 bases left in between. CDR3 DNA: TGTGCCAGCTCACCATCCCTCACAGGGAGCAATTCACCCCTCCACTTT. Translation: CASSPSLTGSNSPLHF.

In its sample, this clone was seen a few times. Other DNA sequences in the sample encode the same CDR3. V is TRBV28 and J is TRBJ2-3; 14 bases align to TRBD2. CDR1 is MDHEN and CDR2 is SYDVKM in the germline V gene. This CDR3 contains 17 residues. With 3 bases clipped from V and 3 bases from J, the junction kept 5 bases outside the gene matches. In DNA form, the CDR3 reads TGTGCCAGCAGTTTTCCGGGACTAGCGGGAGTGACAGATACGCAGTATTTT. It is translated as CASSFPGLAGVTDTQYF.

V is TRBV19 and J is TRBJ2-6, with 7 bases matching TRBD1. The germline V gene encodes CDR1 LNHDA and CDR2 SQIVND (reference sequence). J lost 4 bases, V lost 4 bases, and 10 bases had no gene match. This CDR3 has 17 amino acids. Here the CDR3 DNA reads TGTGCCAGTAGTAGGTTGACAGGGCCCTCCGGGGCCAACGTCCTGACTTTC. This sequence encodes CASSRLTGPSGANVLTF.

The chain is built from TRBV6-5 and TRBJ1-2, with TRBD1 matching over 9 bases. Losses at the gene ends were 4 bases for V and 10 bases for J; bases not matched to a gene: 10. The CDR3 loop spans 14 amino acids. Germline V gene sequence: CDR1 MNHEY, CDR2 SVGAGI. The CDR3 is CASSSAGTGSAYTF. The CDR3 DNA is TGTGCCAGCAGTTCCGCCGGGACAGGGTCGGCCTACACCTTC.

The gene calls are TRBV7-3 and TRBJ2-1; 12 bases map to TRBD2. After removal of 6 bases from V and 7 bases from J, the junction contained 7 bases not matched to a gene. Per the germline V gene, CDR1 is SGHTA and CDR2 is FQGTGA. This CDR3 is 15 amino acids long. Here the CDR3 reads CASRRTSGDQNEQFF. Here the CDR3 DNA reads TGTGCCAGCAGGAGGACTAGCGGGGACCAGAATGAGCAGTTCTTC.

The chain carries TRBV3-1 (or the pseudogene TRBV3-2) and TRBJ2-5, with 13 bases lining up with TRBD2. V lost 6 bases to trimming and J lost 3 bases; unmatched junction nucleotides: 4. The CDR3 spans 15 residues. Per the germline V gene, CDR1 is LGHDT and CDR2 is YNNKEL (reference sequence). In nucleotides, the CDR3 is TGTGCCAGCAGGACCGGGACTAGCGGGGAAGAGACCCAGTACTTC. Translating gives CASRTGTSGEETQYF.

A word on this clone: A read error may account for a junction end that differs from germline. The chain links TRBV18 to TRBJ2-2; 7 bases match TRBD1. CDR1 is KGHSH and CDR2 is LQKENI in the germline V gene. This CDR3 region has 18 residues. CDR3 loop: CASPTESKLGQNAGELFF. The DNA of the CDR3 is TGTGCCAGTCCGACCGAGAGTAAGCTGGGACAGAACGCCGGGGAGCTGTTTTTT.

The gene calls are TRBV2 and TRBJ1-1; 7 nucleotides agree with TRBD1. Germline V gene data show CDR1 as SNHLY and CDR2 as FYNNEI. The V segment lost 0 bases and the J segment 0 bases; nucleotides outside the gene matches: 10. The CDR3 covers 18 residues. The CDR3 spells CASSEAHRDRFMNTEAFF. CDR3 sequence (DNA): TGTGCCAGCAGTGAAGCGCACAGGGACAGATTTATGAACACTGAAGCTTTCTTT.

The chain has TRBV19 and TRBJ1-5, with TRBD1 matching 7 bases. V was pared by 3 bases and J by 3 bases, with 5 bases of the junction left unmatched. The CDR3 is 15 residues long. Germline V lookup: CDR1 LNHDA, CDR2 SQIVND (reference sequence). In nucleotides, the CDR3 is TGTGCCAGTAGTATTGGACAGGCCTACAATCAGCCCCAGCATTTT. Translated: CASSIGQAYNQPQHF. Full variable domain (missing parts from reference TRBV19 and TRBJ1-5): DGGITQSPKYLFRKEGQNVTLSCEQNLNHDAMYWYRQDPGQGLRLIYYSQIVNDFQKGDIAEGYSVSREKKESFPLTVTSAQKNPTAFYLCASSIGQAYNQPQHFGDGTRLSIL.

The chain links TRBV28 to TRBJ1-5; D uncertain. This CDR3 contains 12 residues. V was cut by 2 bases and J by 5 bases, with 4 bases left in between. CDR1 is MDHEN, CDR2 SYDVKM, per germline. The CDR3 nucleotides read TGTGCCAGCAGTTTAAGCCATCAGCCCCAGCATTTT. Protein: CASSLSHQPQHF.